Described below is a single T cell receptor beta chain sequence and its context. Its antigen is not known. Germline values: CDR1 SGDLS, CDR2 YYNGEE. This CDR3 contains 15 residues. V was pared by 0 bases and J by 3 bases, with 3 bases of the junction left unmatched. PCR primers comprised 60 Vbeta and 13 Jbeta primers. Sequencing was performed with immunoSEQ multiplex PCR; in TCRdb, only in-frame clones are kept and a portion is missing. The listing records 40,000 to 60,000 clones. This entry belongs to a study of cytomegalovirus exposure and HLA in healthy donors. Study-wide context: Caucasian-associated ancestry cluster membership applied to about four fifths of a few hundred genotyped donors. Notes on the study in general: A reported reduction in N-insertions relative to the roughly 640-donor mean was seen in an Asian-associated ancestry cluster in a later analysis.

Sequencing was done on a sample of PBMCs. The clonotype was recovered from a man aged 40-55 years in good health and CMV-seropositive. The chain combines TRBV9 with TRBJ2-3, with 8 positions matching TRBD2. Here the CDR3 reads CASSVGVAGTDTQYF. The CDR3 nucleotides read TGTGCCAGCAGCGTAGGGGTAGCGGGAACAGATACGCAGTATTTT.